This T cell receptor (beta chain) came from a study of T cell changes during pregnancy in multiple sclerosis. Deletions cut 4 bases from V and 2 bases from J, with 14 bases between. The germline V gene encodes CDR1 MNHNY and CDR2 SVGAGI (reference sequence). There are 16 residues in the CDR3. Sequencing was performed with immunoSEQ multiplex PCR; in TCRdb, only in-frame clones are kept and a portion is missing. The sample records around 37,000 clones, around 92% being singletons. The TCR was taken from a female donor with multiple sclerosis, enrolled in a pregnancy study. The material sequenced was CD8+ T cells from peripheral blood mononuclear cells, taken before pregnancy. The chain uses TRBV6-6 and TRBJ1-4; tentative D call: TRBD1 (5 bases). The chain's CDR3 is CASSSVLRGTNEKLFF. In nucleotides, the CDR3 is TGTGCCAGCAGTTCCGTTTTAAGGGGCACTAATGAAAAACTGTTTTTT.